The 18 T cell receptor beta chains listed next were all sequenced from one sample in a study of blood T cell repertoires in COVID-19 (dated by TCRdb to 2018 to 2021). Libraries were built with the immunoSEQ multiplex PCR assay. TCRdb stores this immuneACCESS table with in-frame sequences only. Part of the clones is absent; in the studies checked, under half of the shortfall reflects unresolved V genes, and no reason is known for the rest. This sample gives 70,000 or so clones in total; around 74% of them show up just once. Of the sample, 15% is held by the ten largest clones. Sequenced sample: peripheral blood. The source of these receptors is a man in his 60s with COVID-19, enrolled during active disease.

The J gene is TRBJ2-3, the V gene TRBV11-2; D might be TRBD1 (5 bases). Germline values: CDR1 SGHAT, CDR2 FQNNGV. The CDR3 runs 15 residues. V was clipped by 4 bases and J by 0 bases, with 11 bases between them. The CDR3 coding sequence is TGTGCCAGCAGCTCCGCCGCAGGGAGCACAGATACGCAGTATTTT. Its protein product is CASSSAAGSTDTQYF.

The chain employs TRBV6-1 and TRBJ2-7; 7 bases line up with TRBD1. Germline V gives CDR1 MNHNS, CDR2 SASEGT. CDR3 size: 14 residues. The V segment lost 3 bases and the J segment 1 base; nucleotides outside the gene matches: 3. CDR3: CASSDRGQSYEQYF. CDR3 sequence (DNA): TGTGCCAGCAGTGACCGGGGACAGTCCTACGAGCAGTACTTC.

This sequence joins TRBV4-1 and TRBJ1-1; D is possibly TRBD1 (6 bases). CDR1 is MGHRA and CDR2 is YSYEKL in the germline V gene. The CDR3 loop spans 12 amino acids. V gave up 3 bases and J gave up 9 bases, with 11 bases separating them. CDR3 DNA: TGCGCCAGCAGCCACCCGGGACATCAAGCTTTCTTT. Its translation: CASSHPGHQAFF.

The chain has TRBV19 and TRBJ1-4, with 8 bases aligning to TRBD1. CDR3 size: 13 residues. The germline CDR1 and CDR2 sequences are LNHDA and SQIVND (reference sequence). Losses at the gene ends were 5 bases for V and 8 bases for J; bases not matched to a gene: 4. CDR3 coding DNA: TGTGCCAGTAGTGATCAGGGGGCGGAAAAACTGTTTTTT. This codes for CASSDQGAEKLFF.

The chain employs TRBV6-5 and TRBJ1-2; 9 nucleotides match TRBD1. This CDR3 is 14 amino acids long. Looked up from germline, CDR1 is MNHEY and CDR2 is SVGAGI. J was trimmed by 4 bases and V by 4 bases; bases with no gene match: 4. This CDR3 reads CASSLSTGGYGYTF. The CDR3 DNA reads TGTGCCAGCAGTTTGTCGACAGGGGGCTATGGCTACACCTTC.

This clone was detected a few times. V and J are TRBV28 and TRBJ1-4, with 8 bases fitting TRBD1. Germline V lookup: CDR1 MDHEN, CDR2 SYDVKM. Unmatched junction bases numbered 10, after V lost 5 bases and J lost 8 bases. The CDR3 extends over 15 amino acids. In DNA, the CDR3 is TGTGCCAGCAGTCCAGGACAGGGCGGAGGAGAAAAACTGTTTTTT. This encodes CASSPGQGGGEKLFF. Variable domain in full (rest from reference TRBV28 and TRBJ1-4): DVKVTQSSRYLVKRTGEKVFLECVQDMDHENMFWYRQDPGLGLRLIYFSYDVKMKEKGDIPEGYSVSREKKERFSLILESASTNQTSMYLCASSPGQGGGEKLFFGSGTQLSVL.

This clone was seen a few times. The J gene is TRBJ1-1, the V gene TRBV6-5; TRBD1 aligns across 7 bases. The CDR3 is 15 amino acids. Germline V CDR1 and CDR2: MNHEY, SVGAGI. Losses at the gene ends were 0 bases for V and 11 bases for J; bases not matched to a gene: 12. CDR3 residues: CASSYSITTARGAFF. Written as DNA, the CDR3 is TGTGCCAGCAGTTACTCGATCACTACAGCCAGGGGGGCTTTCTTT.

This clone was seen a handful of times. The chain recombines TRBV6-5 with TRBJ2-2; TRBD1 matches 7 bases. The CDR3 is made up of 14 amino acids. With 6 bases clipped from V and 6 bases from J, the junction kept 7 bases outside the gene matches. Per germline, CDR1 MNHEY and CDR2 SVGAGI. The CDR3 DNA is TGTGCCAGCAGGCGACAGGGTTTGGCCGGGGAGCTGTTTTTT. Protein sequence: CASRRQGLAGELFF.

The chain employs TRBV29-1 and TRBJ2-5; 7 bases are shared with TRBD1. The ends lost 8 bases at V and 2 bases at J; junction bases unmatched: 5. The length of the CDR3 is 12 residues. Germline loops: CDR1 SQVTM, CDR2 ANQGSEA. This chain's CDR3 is CSLMGQQETQYF. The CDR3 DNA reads TGCAGCCTAATGGGACAGCAAGAGACCCAGTACTTC.

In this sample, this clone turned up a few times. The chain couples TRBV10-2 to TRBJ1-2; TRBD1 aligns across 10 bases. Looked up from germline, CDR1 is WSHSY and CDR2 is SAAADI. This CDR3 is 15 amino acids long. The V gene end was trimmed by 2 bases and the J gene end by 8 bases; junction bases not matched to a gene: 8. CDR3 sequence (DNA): TGCGCCAGCAGTGAGCCAGGACAGGGGGTGGGAGGCTACACCTTC. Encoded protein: CASSEPGQGVGGYTF.

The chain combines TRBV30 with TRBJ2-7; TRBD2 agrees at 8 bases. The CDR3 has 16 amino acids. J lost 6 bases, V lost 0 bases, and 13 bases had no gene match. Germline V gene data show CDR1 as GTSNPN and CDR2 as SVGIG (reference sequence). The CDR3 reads CAWSVRSGTRVGEQYF. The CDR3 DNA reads TGTGCCTGGAGTGTTCGGTCCGGGACTAGGGTAGGCGAGCAGTACTTC.

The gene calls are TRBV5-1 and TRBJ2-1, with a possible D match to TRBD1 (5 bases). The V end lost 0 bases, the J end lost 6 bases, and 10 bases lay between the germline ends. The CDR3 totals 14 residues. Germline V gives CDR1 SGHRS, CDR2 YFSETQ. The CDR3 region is CASSLGGQGNEQFF. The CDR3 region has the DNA TGCGCCAGCAGCTTGGGGGGCCAAGGCAATGAGCAGTTCTTC.

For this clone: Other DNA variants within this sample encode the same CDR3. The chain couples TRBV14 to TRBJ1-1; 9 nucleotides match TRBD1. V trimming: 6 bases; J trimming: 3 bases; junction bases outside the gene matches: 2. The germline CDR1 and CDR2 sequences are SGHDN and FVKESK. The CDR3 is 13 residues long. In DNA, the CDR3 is TGTGCCAGCAGGGGACAGGGTTACACTGAAGCTTTCTTT. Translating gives CASRGQGYTEAFF.

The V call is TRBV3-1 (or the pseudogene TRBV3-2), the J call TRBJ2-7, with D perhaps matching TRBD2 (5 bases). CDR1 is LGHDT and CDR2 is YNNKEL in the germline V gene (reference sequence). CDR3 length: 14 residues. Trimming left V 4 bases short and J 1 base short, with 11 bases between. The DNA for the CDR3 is TGTGCCAGCAGCCTCCGGACTGGATCCTACGAGCAGTACTTC. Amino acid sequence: CASSLRTGSYEQYF.

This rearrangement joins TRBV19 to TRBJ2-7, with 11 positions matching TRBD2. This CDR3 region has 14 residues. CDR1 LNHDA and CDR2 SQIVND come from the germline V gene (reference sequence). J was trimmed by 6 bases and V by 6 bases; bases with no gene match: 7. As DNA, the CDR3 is TGTGCCAGTAGCGCACTAGCGGGAGCTTTCGAGCAGTACTTC. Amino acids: CASSALAGAFEQYF.

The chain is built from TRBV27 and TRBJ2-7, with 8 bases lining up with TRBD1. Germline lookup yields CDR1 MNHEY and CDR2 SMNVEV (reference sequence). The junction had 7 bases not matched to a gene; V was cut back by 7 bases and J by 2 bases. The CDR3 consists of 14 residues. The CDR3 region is CASTDRGPAYEQYF. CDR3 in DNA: TGTGCCAGCACCGACAGGGGTCCAGCCTACGAGCAGTACTTC.

CDR3 nucleotides: TGTGCCAGCAGCGGTTGGACAGGCGGCACTGAAGCTTTCTTT. It translates to CASSGWTGGTEAFF. V and J are TRBV7-2 and TRBJ1-1; 7 bases line up with TRBD1. Germline CDR1 is SGHTA and CDR2 is FQGNSA. The CDR3 extends over 14 amino acids. Trimming removed 5 bases from V and 4 bases from J; junction bases left unmatched: 7.

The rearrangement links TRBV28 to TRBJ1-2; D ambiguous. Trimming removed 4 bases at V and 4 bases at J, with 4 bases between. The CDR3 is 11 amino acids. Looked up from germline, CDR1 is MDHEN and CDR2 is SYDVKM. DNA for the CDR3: TGTGCCAGCAGTTCCAGCTATGGCTACACCTTC. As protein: CASSSSYGYTF.